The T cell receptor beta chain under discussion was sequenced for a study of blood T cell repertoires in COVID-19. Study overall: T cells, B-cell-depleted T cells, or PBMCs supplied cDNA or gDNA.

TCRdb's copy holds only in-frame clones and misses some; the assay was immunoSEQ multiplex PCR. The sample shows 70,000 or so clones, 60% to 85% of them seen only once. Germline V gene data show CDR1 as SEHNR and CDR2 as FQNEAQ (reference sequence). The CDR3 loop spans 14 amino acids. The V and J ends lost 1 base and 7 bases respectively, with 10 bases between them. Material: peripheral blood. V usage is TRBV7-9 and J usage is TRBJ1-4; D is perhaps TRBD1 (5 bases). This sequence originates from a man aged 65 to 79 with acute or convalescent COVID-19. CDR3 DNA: TGTGCCAGCAGCTTAGAGGGGTCGGGTGAAAAACTGTTTTTT. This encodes CASSLEGSGEKLFF.